These 9 T cell receptor beta chains originate from one sample sequenced in a study of vaccination and CD4 T cells after COVID-19. Their antigens are not known. Treatment noted: approximately 10-day PBMC culture with coronavirus spike peptide pools or control peptides (ViraFEST assay). Researchers used the Oncomine TCR Beta short-read assay to sequence DNA from cultured CD4+ T cells. TCRdb passed the PCR reads through MiXCR, listing each CDR3 protein once. Here the sample spans under 13,000 distinct CDR3 sequences, roughly 25% being singletons. This sample comprised CD4+ T cells from blood, cultured in vitro, obtained after SARS-CoV-2 vaccination. The receptors originated from a human donor who had recovered from COVID-19.

This clonotype qualifies as large. The V and J genes are TRBV4-3 and TRBJ2-5; D might be TRBD2 (5 bases). The CDR3 totals 14 residues. The V end lost 5 bases, the J end lost 5 bases, and 15 bases lay between the germline ends. Looked up from germline, CDR1 is LGHNA and CDR2 is YSLEER. The DNA for the CDR3 is TGCGCCAGCAGCGCCTTTAAGGAGGAGGAGACCCAGTACTTC. Translated: CASSAFKEEETQYF.

The gene calls are TRBV12-3 or TRBV12-4 and TRBJ2-5, with D perhaps TRBD1 (5 bases). This CDR3 has 14 amino acids. The V end was cut by 1 base, the J end by 3 bases, with 9 bases between. This CDR3 reads CASSLGVGEETQYF. The CDR3 DNA sequence: TGTGCCAGCAGTTTAGGGGTAGGGGAAGAGACCCAGTACTTC.

The rearrangement links TRBV27 to TRBJ2-2, with 8 positions matching TRBD1. The CDR3 runs to 14 residues. Per germline, CDR1 MNHEY and CDR2 SMNVEV (reference sequence). V shed 6 bases and J 3 bases; nucleotides not matched to a gene: 3. The CDR3 is CASRQGVYTGELFF. The CDR3 DNA reads TGTGCCAGCAGACAGGGGGTATACACCGGGGAGCTGTTTTTT.

The genes are TRBV6-4 and TRBJ2-7; D gene uncertain. Deletions cut 0 bases from V and 6 bases from J, with 12 bases between. CDR1 MRHNA and CDR2 SNTAGT come from the germline V gene. There are 14 residues in the CDR3. The CDR3 nucleotides are TGTGCCAGCAGTGACTCGGAGACCTCCAGCGAGCAGTACTTC. This codes for CASSDSETSSEQYF.

By its share, this clonotype is medium-sized. V gene TRBV20-1 combines with J gene TRBJ2-7, with TRBD2 matching over 10 bases. The CDR3 totals 15 residues. Per the germline V gene, CDR1 is DFQATT and CDR2 is SNEGSKA (reference sequence). The J segment lost 5 bases and the V segment lost 0 bases, leaving 7 bases of the junction unmatched. The DNA of the CDR3 is TGCAGTGCTAGAGAAGGCCTAGCGGGGGCCCACGAGCAGTACTTC. Amino acids: CSAREGLAGAHEQYF.

By sample fraction, this clonotype is medium-sized. The chain couples TRBV6-1 to TRBJ2-5, with D possibly being TRBD2 (5 bases). Germline lookup yields CDR1 MNHNS and CDR2 SASEGT. The V and J ends lost 10 bases and 4 bases respectively, with 16 bases between them. The CDR3 consists of 13 residues. CDR3 loop: CAIGLGAVETQYF. In nucleotides, the CDR3 is TGTGCCATTGGCCTGGGAGCGGTAGAGACCCAGTACTTC.

A few counts support this clonotype. V is TRBV6-1 and J is TRBJ2-7; either TRBD1 or TRBD2 may supply D (5 bases each). CDR3 length equals 13 residues. V lost 7 bases to trimming and J lost 2 bases, with 12 bases between them. Germline lookup yields CDR1 MNHNS and CDR2 SASEGT. As DNA, the CDR3 is TGTGCCAGCATTGGGACGGATCCCTACGAGCAGTACTTC. It yields the protein CASIGTDPYEQYF.

The chain has TRBV6-5 and TRBJ2-7, with 11 bases aligning to TRBD2. The J segment lost 4 bases and the V segment lost 1 base, leaving 6 bases of the junction unmatched. This CDR3 contains 16 residues. Germline CDR1 is MNHEY and CDR2 is SVGAGI. CDR3 bases: TGTGCCAGCAGTTACTTTAGCGGGGGGGCGGGGTACGAGCAGTACTTC. Its protein is CASSYFSGGAGYEQYF.

This clonotype was counted a few times. V and J are TRBV7-9 and TRBJ2-1; TRBD2 might be the D (5 bases). This CDR3 has 16 amino acids. In germline, CDR1 is SEHNR, CDR2 FQNEAQ (reference sequence). Trimming removed 1 base from V and 7 bases from J, with 17 bases in between. CDR3 DNA: TGTGCCAGCAGCTTAGAGTCAGCGGCCCCCAGGAATGAGCAGTTCTTC. The encoded protein is CASSLESAAPRNEQFF.